This T cell receptor beta chain is from a study of T cells in tumors after PD-1 blockade. Unmatched junction bases numbered 6, after V lost 7 bases and J lost 1 base. Germline V lookup: CDR1 GTSNPN, CDR2 SVGIG (reference sequence). The CDR3 covers 14 residues. TCRdb keeps only in-frame clones here, not all; method: immunoSEQ multiplex PCR. This sample carries approximately 47,000 clones, around 85% of them seen once, and the ten largest clones take about 4%. The starting material was PBMCs, obtained before anti-PD-1 treatment. This TCR derives from a human donor with basal cell carcinoma. J is TRBJ2-2 and V is TRBV30, with 7 bases matching TRBD1. Written as DNA, the CDR3 is TGTGCCTTGCAACAGGGGTGGAACACCGGGGAGCTGTTTTTT. It translates to CALQQGWNTGELFF.